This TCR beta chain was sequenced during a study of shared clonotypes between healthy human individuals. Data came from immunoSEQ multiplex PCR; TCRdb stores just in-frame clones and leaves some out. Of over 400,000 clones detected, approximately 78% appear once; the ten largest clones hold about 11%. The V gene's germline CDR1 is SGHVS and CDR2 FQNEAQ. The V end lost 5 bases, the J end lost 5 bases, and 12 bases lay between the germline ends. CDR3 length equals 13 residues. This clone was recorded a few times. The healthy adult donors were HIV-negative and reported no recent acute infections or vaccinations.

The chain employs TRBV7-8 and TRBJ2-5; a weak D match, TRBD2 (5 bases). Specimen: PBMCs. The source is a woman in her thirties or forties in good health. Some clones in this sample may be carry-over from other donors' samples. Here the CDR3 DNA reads TGTGCCAGCAGCAGTGAGGCTAGCGAGACCCAGTACTTC. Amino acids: CASSSEASETQYF. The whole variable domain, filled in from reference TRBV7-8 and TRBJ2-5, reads GAGVSQSPRYKVAKRGQDVALRCDPISGHVSLFWYQQALGQGPEFLTYFQNEAQLDKSGLPSDRFFAERPEGSVSTLKIQRTQQEDSAVYLCASSSEASETQYFGPGTRLLVL.